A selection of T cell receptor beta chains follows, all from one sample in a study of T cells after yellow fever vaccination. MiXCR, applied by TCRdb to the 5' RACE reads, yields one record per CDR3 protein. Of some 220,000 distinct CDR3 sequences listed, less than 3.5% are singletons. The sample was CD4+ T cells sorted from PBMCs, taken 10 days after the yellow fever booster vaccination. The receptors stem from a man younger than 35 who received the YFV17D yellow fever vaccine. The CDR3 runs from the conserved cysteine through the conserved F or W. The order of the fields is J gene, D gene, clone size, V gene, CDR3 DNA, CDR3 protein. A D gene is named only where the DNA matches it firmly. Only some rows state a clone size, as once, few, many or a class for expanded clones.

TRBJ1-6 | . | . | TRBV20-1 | TGCAGTGCTAGCCGAGGGGGGACCCTTGGGGGCTCACCCCTCCACTTT | CSASRGGTLGGSPLHF
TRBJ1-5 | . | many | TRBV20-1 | TGCAGTGCTAGAAGGCAGGCCAATCAGCCCCAGCATTTT | CSARRQANQPQHF
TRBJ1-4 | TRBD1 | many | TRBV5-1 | TGCGCCAGCAGCTTGAGGCCAGGGGGCACTAATGAAAAACTGTTTTTT | CASSLRPGGTNEKLFF
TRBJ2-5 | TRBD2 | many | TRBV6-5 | TGTGCCAGCAGTTACTCGAGAAGGCTAGCGGGGGGCCGGGAGACCCAGTACTTC | CASSYSRRLAGGRETQYF
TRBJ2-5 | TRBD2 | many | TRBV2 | TGTGCCAGCTCCTTTAGCGGGGACCAAGAGACCCAGTACTTC | CASSFSGDQETQYF
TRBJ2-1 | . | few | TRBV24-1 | TGTGCCACCCAACGGCAGGGCGGAGATGAGCAGTTCTTC | CATQRQGGDEQFF
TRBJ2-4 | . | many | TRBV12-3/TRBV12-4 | TGTGCCAGCAGTGCCGGGGAGAAGGGAAACATTCAGTACTTC | CASSAGEKGNIQYF
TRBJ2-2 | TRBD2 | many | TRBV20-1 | TGCAGTGCTTTAGCGGGGGAACGCACCGGGGAGCTGTTTTTT | CSALAGERTGELFF
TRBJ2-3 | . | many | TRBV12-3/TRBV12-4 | TGTGCCAGCGGGACCCTTAGCACAGATACGCAGTATTTT | CASGTLSTDTQYF
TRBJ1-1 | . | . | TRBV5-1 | TGCGCCAGCAATACGGCGAATCAAATCTACACTGAAGCTTTCTTT | CASNTANQIYTEAFF
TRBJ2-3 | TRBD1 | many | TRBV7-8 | TGTGCCAGCAGCTCCAACTCGGGACAGGGTAATACGCAGTATTTT | CASSSNSGQGNTQYF
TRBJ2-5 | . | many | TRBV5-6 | TGTGCCAGCAGCTTGCGGGTGGAGACCCAGTACTTC | CASSLRVETQYF
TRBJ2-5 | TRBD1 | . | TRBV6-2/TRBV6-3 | TGTGCCAGCAGCCCGGACAGGGGGTACCAAGAGACCCAGTACTTC | CASSPDRGYQETQYF
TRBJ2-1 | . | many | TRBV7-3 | TGTGCCAGCAGCCCGAGACAGGACGGGGAGCAGTTCTTC | CASSPRQDGEQFF
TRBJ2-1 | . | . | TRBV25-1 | TGTGCCACCGCAAGGGACTACAATGAGCAGTTCTTC | CATARDYNEQFF
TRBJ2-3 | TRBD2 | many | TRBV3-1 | TGTGCCAGCAGCCCGGGACTAGCGGGGGTCACAGATACGCAGTATTTT | CASSPGLAGVTDTQYF
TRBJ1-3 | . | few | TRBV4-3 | TGCGCCAGCAGCCGTCTACAGGGAGCCGGAAACACCATATATTTT | CASSRLQGAGNTIYF
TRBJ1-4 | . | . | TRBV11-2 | TGTGCCAGCAGCCATCCTGGTGAAAAACTGTTTTTT | CASSHPGEKLFF
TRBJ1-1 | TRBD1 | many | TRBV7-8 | TGTGCCAGCAGCTTAGCGGGACAGGGGGCGTCTTTCTTT | CASSLAGQGASFF
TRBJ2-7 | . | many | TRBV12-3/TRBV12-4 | TGTGCCAGCAGTTTTTGGGAAAGCTCCTACGAGCAGTACTTC | CASSFWESSYEQYF
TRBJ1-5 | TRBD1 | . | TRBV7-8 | TGTGCCAGCAGCTCCAGGGGACAGGGGGCTGGGGACAATCAGCCCCAGCATTTT | CASSSRGQGAGDNQPQHF
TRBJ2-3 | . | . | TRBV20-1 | TGCAGTGCTAGAGATATTGACAGAAGCACAGATACGCAGTATTTT | CSARDIDRSTDTQYF
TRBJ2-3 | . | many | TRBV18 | TGTGCCAGCTCCCAGATGGATACGCAGTATTTT | CASSQMDTQYF
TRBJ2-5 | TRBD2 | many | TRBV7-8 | TGTGCCAGCAGCCTACGGACTAGCCATCGAGAGACCCAGTACTTC | CASSLRTSHRETQYF
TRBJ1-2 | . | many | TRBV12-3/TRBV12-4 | TGTGCCAGCAGTTTATCAGGGAACTATGGCTACACCTTC | CASSLSGNYGYTF
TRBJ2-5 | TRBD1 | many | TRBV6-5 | TGTGCCAGCAGTTACTCGACGGGACAGGGACAAGAGACCCAGTACTTC | CASSYSTGQGQETQYF
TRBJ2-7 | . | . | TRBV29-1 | TGCAGCGTTGAAGAGGGTTCTCGGACAGACTTCTACGAGCAGTACTTC | CSVEEGSRTDFYEQYF
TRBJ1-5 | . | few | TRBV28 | TGTGCCAGCAGTCCCTACCGTCAGCCCCAGCATTTT | CASSPYRQPQHF
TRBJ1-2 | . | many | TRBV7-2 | TGTGCCAGCAGCTCTCCAACTATTCCGGACTATGGCTACACCTTC | CASSSPTIPDYGYTF
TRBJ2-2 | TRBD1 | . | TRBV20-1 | TGCAGTGCTCGATGGGACAGGGGGCGTGGCGGGGAGCTGTTTTTT | CSARWDRGRGGELFF
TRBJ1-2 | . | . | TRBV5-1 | TGCGCCAGCAGCTTGGGAGAGACAGTGGGTGGCTACACCTTC | CASSLGETVGGYTF
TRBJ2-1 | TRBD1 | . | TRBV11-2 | TGTGCCAGCAGCTTAGGGTGGACAGGGGGCAATGAGCAGTTCTTC | CASSLGWTGGNEQFF
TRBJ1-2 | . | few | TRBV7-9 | TGTGCCAGCAGCTTATTTCTAGGGGCCTCCTATGGCTACACCTTC | CASSLFLGASYGYTF
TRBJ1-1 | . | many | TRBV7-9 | TGTGCCAGCAGCTCACCCACGGGGGCTAGGACTGAAGCTTTCTTT | CASSSPTGARTEAFF
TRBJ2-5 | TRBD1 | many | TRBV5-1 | TGCGCCAGCAGCGACGCAGGGGGCCCGGAGACCCAGTACTTC | CASSDAGGPETQYF
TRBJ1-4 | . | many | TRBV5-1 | TGCGCCAGCAGCTTGGCCCCGGTTGGGGTCGACTCAAAACTGTTTTTT | CASSLAPVGVDSKLFF
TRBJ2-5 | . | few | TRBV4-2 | TGTGCCAGCAGCCAAGAGGGGAACGGAGGAGAGACCCAGTACTTC | CASSQEGNGGETQYF
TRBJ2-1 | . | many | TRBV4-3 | TGCGCCAGCAGCCAAGAACTAGTCAATGAGCAGTTCTTC | CASSQELVNEQFF
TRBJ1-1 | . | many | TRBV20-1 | TGCAGTGCTAGAGTAGTAGGGGCGGCCCCTGAAGCTTTCTTT | CSARVVGAAPEAFF
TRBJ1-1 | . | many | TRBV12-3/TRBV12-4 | TGTGCCAGCAGTTTACAGGGGCGGGCTGAAGCTTTCTTT | CASSLQGRAEAFF
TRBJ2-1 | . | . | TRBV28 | TGTGCCAGCTATTCCGGGACCCCATACAATGAGCAGTTCTTC | CASYSGTPYNEQFF
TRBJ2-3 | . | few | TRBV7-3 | TGTGCCAGCAGCTCTACAGGGACAACTAGCACAGATACGCAGTATTTT | CASSSTGTTSTDTQYF